This T cell receptor (beta chain) came from a study of patients and donors after allogeneic stem cell transplantation. TCRdb reanalysed the RT-PCR reads using MiXCR and keeps one entry per CDR3 protein. The repertoire holds a few hundred thousand distinct CDR3 sequences, 38% seen once, with roughly 12% in the top ten. This clonotype was sampled from a human donor who was either an allogeneic HSCT recipient or a stem cell or donor lymphocyte infusion donor (not recorded which). It is not recorded whose cells these are; they may come from a transplant donor. The sequenced sample was blood, either unsorted or a sorted T cell fraction (not recorded which).

The CDR3: CASRAKGPVGLTATNEKLFF. In nucleotides, the CDR3 is TGTGCCAGCAGGGCGAAGGGGCCAGTGGGGTTAACCGCAACTAATGAAAAACTGTTTTTT. V and J are TRBV28 and TRBJ1-4, with D perhaps TRBD1 (5 bases). CDR1 and CDR2 (germline): MDHEN, SYDVKM. Trimming left V 6 bases short and J 0 bases short, with 26 bases between. The CDR3 covers 20 residues.